The 25 T cell receptor beta chains below all came from one sample that was sequenced in a study of cytomegalovirus exposure and HLA in healthy donors. A multiplex PCR was run with 60 Vbeta primers and 13 Jbeta primers. Sequenced by immunoSEQ multiplex PCR; TCRdb stores in-frame clones only, minus some. The sample comprises 140,000 to 150,000 clones, 70% to 80% of which are singletons, and about 2.2% rests with the top ten. Sequencing was performed on PBMCs. The source of these receptors is a woman younger than 35 in good health and CMV-seropositive.

The rearrangement joins TRBV4-2 to TRBJ2-6; 7 bases line up with TRBD1. V gave up 1 base and J gave up 4 bases; unmatched junction bases: 10. Per germline, CDR1 LGHNA and CDR2 YNFKEQ. This CDR3 is built from 18 residues. CDR3 loop: CASSQVGRQGSGANVLTF. CDR3 bases: TGTGCCAGCAGCCAAGTGGGGAGACAGGGATCCGGGGCCAACGTCCTGACTTTC.

V and J are TRBV19 and TRBJ2-1, with 9 bases matching TRBD2. The trim removed 1 base at V and 5 bases at J, leaving 9 bases unmatched. Germline CDR1 LNHDA, CDR2 SQIVND (reference sequence). This CDR3 has 17 residues. The chain's CDR3 is CASSIGRGGGGDNEQFF. For the CDR3, the DNA is TGTGCCAGTAGTATAGGTCGGGGGGGCGGGGGGGACAATGAGCAGTTCTTC.

V is TRBV11-2 and J is TRBJ1-4; D gene unclear. The germline gives CDR1 SGHAT, CDR2 FQNNGV. The CDR3 is 11 residues long. The V gene lost 3 bases and the J gene lost 11 bases, with 7 bases spanning the gap. CDR3 residues: CASSFSAKLFF. Here the CDR3 DNA reads TGTGCCAGCAGCTTTTCAGCGAAACTGTTTTTT.

In its sample, this clone was seen a few times. The J gene is TRBJ2-5, the V gene TRBV7-9; D might be TRBD2 (5 bases). Germline V CDR1 and CDR2: SEHNR, FQNEAQ (reference sequence). With 3 bases removed from V and 11 bases from J, the gap between germline ends came to 13 bases. This CDR3 has 12 amino acids. This chain's CDR3 is CASSFTPGEQYF. CDR3 DNA: TGTGCCAGCAGCTTTACTCCTGGGGAGCAGTACTTC. The full variable domain, its missing parts supplied by reference TRBV7-9 and TRBJ2-5, is DTGVSQNPRHKITKRGQNVTFRCDPISEHNRLYWYRQTLGQGPEFLTYFQNEAQLEKSRLLSDRFSAERPKGSFSTLEIQRTEQGDSAMYLCASSFTPGEQYFGPGTRLLVL.

The gene calls are TRBV6-5 and TRBJ2-4; TRBD1 matches at 9 bases. The V and J ends lost 8 bases and 7 bases, in that order; junction bases with no gene match: 6. Germline values: CDR1 MNHEY, CDR2 SVGAGI. The CDR3 loop spans 13 amino acids. The CDR3: CASRRDRVNIQYF. For the CDR3, the DNA is TGTGCCAGCCGACGGGACAGGGTTAACATTCAGTACTTC.

J is TRBJ2-5 and V is TRBV4-1; D not certain. CDR3 length: 14 residues. The germline CDR1 and CDR2 sequences are MGHRA and YSYEKL. Trimming removed 4 bases at V and 4 bases at J, with 13 bases between. The DNA for the CDR3 is TGCGCCAGCAGCCCCCCGGAAGCGTTAGAGACCCAGTACTTC. It translates to CASSPPEALETQYF.

The chain couples TRBV29-1 to TRBJ2-5; 7 nucleotides line up with TRBD2. This CDR3 spans 12 amino acids. Germline V gene sequence: CDR1 SQVTM, CDR2 ANQGSEA. Trimming removed 7 bases from V and 5 bases from J; junction bases left unmatched: 7. CDR3 loop: CSAASSGETQYF. The CDR3, as DNA: TGCAGCGCCGCCAGTAGCGGGGAGACCCAGTACTTC.

This sequence joins TRBV6-5 and TRBJ1-2; 10 bases are a match to TRBD1. Germline CDR1 and CDR2: MNHEY and SVGAGI. This CDR3 is 15 amino acids long. V lost 5 bases, J lost 2 bases, and 5 bases stayed unmatched. The CDR3 coding sequence is TGTGCCAGCAGTCGGAGACAGGGGGCGAACTATGGCTACACCTTC. It is translated as CASSRRQGANYGYTF.

The chain links TRBV18 to TRBJ1-2; TRBD1 matches at 7 bases. This CDR3 is 13 amino acids long. CDR1 and CDR2 (germline): KGHSH, LQKENI. The junction had 4 bases not matched to a gene; V was cut back by 3 bases and J by 6 bases. DNA of the CDR3: TGTGCCAGCTCACCTAGACAGGGCGATGGCTACACCTTC. It codes for CASSPRQGDGYTF.

The chain carries TRBV27 and TRBJ2-5, with TRBD1 matching over 9 bases. This CDR3 is 20 amino acids long. Per germline, CDR1 MNHEY and CDR2 SMNVEV (reference sequence). The V segment lost 6 bases and the J segment 1 base; nucleotides outside the gene matches: 21. In nucleotides, the CDR3 is TGTGCCAGCAGCTCAATCGGACGGGACAGGGTCTTTTTTGTCCAAGAGACCCAGTACTTC. It is translated as CASSSIGRDRVFFVQETQYF.

The chain has TRBV20-1 and TRBJ2-7, with 8 bases fitting TRBD1. J lost 8 bases, V lost 6 bases, and 6 bases had no gene match. There are 11 residues in the CDR3. Germline V gene data show CDR1 as DFQATT and CDR2 as SNEGSKA (reference sequence). CDR3 residues: CSASRQGKQYF. Here the CDR3 DNA reads TGCAGTGCGAGTAGACAGGGGAAGCAGTACTTC.

The gene calls are TRBV9 and TRBJ2-2; D is perhaps TRBD2 (6 bases). Per the germline V gene, CDR1 is SGDLS and CDR2 is YYNGEE. There are 15 residues in the CDR3. The V end lost 2 bases, the J end lost 2 bases, and 10 bases lay between the germline ends. The CDR3 here is CASSVAGLNTGELFF. CDR3 nucleotides: TGTGCCAGCAGCGTCGCGGGACTTAACACCGGGGAGCTGTTTTTT.

In regard to this clone: Mismatch with germline at one junction end may stem from a read error. This chain uses TRBV7-9 with TRBJ2-7, with D possibly being TRBD2 (6 bases). CDR3 length: 14 amino acids. The germline gives CDR1 SEHNR, CDR2 FQNEAQ (reference sequence). CDR3 DNA: TGTTCCAGCAGCTTAGGGACTCCCCCCTACGAGCAGTACTTC. It specifies CSSSLGTPPYEQYF. The full variable domain, in which reference TRBV7-9 and TRBJ2-7 provide the parts outside the CDR3, is DTGVSQNPRHKITKRGQNVTFRCDPISEHNRLYWYRQTLGQGPEFLTYFQNEAQLEKSRLLSDRFSAERPKGSFSTLEIQRTEQGDSAMYLCSSSLGTPPYEQYFGPGTRLTVT.

The chain carries TRBV4-3 and TRBJ1-4, with D unresolved. The CDR3 has 15 amino acids. Germline loops: CDR1 LGHNA, CDR2 YSLEER. V shed 3 bases and J shed 0 bases, with 8 bases lying between them. CDR3 amino acids: CASSQGLTTNEKLFF. The CDR3, as DNA: TGCGCCAGCAGCCAGGGCCTCACAACTAATGAAAAACTGTTTTTT.

The chain couples TRBV10-3 to TRBJ2-5; maybe TRBD2 (5 bases). Germline V gene lookup returns CDR1 ENHRY and CDR2 SYGVKD. Trimming pared 3 bases from V and 4 bases from J, leaving 6 bases between. CDR3 size: 12 residues. CDR3 nucleotides: TGTGCCATCAGTGAAGGAGGAGAGACCCAGTACTTC. Translation: CAISEGGETQYF.

This chain uses TRBV6-1 with TRBJ1-5, with 7 bases aligning to TRBD1. The germline V gene encodes CDR1 MNHNS and CDR2 SASEGT. This CDR3 is built from 17 residues. V lost 6 bases and J lost 0; bases outside the gene matches: 11. CDR3 nucleotides: TGTGCCAGCAGAGAACAGGGGACGGTTTATAGCAATCAGCCCCAGCATTTT. Protein product: CASREQGTVYSNQPQHF.

V gene TRBV30 combines with J gene TRBJ1-4, with D unresolved. Trimming shortened V by 5 bases and J by 4 bases, and 17 bases separated the two germline ends. Germline V gives CDR1 GTSNPN, CDR2 SVGIG (reference sequence). This CDR3 is built from 15 residues. The DNA for the CDR3 is TGTGCCTGGGGGCCACTCTCAGGAGGTAATGAAAAACTGTTTTTT. This codes for CAWGPLSGGNEKLFF.

The rearrangement joins TRBV28 to TRBJ2-7, with D hard to call. Germline CDR1 and CDR2: MDHEN and SYDVKM. This CDR3 has 15 residues. The V gene lost 5 bases and the J gene lost 3 bases, with 17 bases spanning the gap. The CDR3 loop is CASSPSGLSIYEQYF. Here the CDR3 DNA reads TGTGCCAGCAGTCCCTCTGGGCTTTCAATCTACGAGCAGTACTTC.

The chain is built from TRBV6-1 and TRBJ2-3, with 7 bases matching TRBD1. The CDR3 totals 13 residues. The germline gives CDR1 MNHNS, CDR2 SASEGT. V gave up 7 bases and J gave up 1 base; unmatched junction bases: 2. CDR3 sequence (DNA): TGTGCCAGCACTACAGGGGGCACAGATACGCAGTATTTT. This encodes CASTTGGTDTQYF.

This clone was counted once. The CDR3 is CASNTGLGQPQHF. CDR3 nucleotide sequence: TGTGCCAGTAACACGGGTCTCGGTCAGCCCCAGCATTTT. This chain joins TRBV19 and TRBJ1-5; D is uncertain. V was clipped by 7 bases and J by 6 bases, with 13 bases between them. The length of the CDR3 is 13 residues. The germline gives CDR1 LNHDA, CDR2 SQIVND (reference sequence).

The genes are TRBV5-1 and TRBJ1-6, with D hard to call. The CDR3 spans 13 residues. V lost 4 bases and J lost 0, with 2 bases in between. CDR1 is SGHRS, CDR2 YFSETQ, per germline. In nucleotides, the CDR3 is TGCGCCAGCAGCCGCTCCTATAATTCACCCCTCCACTTT. Its translation: CASSRSYNSPLHF.

This clone turned up a few times. The chain carries TRBV7-9 and TRBJ2-7; 8 bases align to TRBD1. Trimming cost V 1 base and J 3 bases; bases outside gene matches: 2. CDR3 length: 14 residues. Looked up from germline, CDR1 is SEHNR and CDR2 is FQNEAQ (reference sequence). This chain's CDR3 is CASSLGTGLYEQYF. The CDR3 nucleotides read TGTGCCAGCAGCTTAGGGACAGGGCTCTACGAGCAGTACTTC.

The CDR3 spells CASSSYHLSKGDLGNQPQHF. The CDR3 DNA sequence: TGTGCCAGCAGTTCCTATCACCTCTCCAAGGGGGATTTGGGCAATCAGCCCCAGCATTTT. The J gene is TRBJ1-5, the V gene TRBV28, with D possibly matching TRBD1 (6 bases). V lost 4 bases, J lost 2 bases, and 27 bases lay in between. The CDR3 runs 20 residues. Germline assignment: CDR1 MDHEN and CDR2 SYDVKM.

The sample holds a few counts of this clone. V and J are TRBV6-1 and TRBJ1-1; the D is unclear. The CDR3 is 11 amino acids. V was pared by 6 bases and J by 4 bases, with 6 bases between. Germline V CDR1 and CDR2: MNHNS, SASEGT. The DNA of the CDR3 is TGTGCCAGCAGACTTACCACTGAAGCTTTCTTT. As protein: CASRLTTEAFF.

The genes are TRBV7-9 and TRBJ1-2; D gene uncertain. V lost 7 bases to trimming and J lost 0 bases, with 15 bases between them. CDR3 length: 15 amino acids. Germline CDR1 reads SEHNR; CDR2 reads FQNEAQ (reference sequence). The DNA of the CDR3 is TGTGCCAGCAACCTTGCGGGGAAAGCTAACTATGGCTACACCTTC. It encodes CASNLAGKANYGYTF.